These T cell receptor beta chains were read from a single sample in a study of lymphopenia after photon versus proton radiotherapy. Profiled with immunoSEQ multiplex PCR; TCRdb holds only in-frame clones, not every one. This table has some 44,000 clones, approximately 80% appearing once. Sequences were derived from peripheral blood, sampled from a patient treated with proton-based radiotherapy. The receptors shown here come from a woman in her 70s with pancreatic cancer. CDR3s leave out the opening cysteine and the closing phenylalanine or tryptophan.

v_call	j_call	cdr3_aa
TRBV30	TRBJ2-3	AWSWRGPDTQY
TRBV30	TRBJ1-5	AWSARSGFGRDGSNQPQH
TRBV28	TRBJ1-2	ASRPSTGEGAGYT
TRBV5-1	TRBJ1-4	ASSLVGRINEKLF
TRBV4-2	TRBJ2-1	ASSHGTSGSGGDEQF
TRBV11-3	TRBJ2-7	ASSLTGREQY
TRBV30	TRBJ1-2	GRGDRGLDGYT
TRBV7-6	TRBJ2-7	ASSPGLGGNYEQY
TRBV5-1	TRBJ2-3	ASSQGQGAEY
TRBV10-3	TRBJ2-3	AISEPQGTLDTQY
TRBV28	TRBJ1-2	ASRGTGNGGGYT
TRBV30	TRBJ2-5	AWSALTSGRTPQETQY
TRBV7-8	TRBJ1-5	ASSSSNQGQPQH
TRBV19	TRBJ2-7	ASQDRFKPLSYEQY
TRBV19	TRBJ2-2	ASMGLAATGELF
TRBV7-9	TRBJ2-2	ASSLFGRGDANTGELF
TRBV27	TRBJ2-7	ASSDLAGGTGYEQY
TRBV4-3	TRBJ2-3	ASSSGTSGTDTQY
TRBV14	TRBJ2-1	ASSQEGLRTGLVANEQF
TRBV28	TRBJ2-7	ASRDSGSSYEQY
TRBV7-7	TRBJ2-7	ASSRSPTYEQY
TRBV7-2	TRBJ2-7	ASSRPGQGYEQY
TRBV28	TRBJ1-5	ASSSTERPQH
TRBV9	TRBJ2-2	ASSSRTGTSGTGELF
TRBV12-5	TRBJ2-1	ASGRMGNEQF
TRBV11-2	TRBJ1-5	ASSSYGQGNQPQH
TRBV25-1	TRBJ2-5	ASSPGTNQETQY
TRBV5-1	TRBJ1-1	ASSPGERNTEAF
TRBV5-4	TRBJ2-5	ASSGDPGLAGETQY
TRBV30	TRBJ1-3	AWSARNTIY
TRBV4-3	TRBJ2-2	ASSLHSNTGELF
TRBV6-5	TRBJ2-1	ASSYLLAGENEQF
TRBV10-1	TRBJ2-7	ASSESTPTSGERDYEQY
TRBV18	TRBJ2-7	ASSPTAGGSSYEQY
TRBV5-1	TRBJ2-7	ASSSPTYEQY
TRBV5-1	TRBJ1-2	ANRATGTDYGYT
TRBV30	TRBJ2-7	AWKEGGIVQTPYEQY
TRBV18	TRBJ1-2	ASSSGTGSFNYGYT
TRBV7-2	TRBJ2-7	ASSFQGDSSYEQY
TRBV7-2	TRBJ1-2	ASSWDRGGNYGYT
TRBV9	TRBJ1-3	ASSVEEGFGNTIY
TRBV2	TRBJ1-6	ASSGGRGVSPLH
TRBV5-4	TRBJ2-2	ASSWTSGRGIGELF
TRBV28	TRBJ1-3	ASSSRPGSGNTIY
TRBV14	TRBJ2-7	ASSQVPSSLEQY
TRBV9	TRBJ2-1	ASSGRDIGAYNEQF
TRBV19	TRBJ2-5	ASSIGEGRQETQY
TRBV5-1	TRBJ2-3	ASSLEGDTQY
TRBV15	TRBJ2-7	ATSSQGAYEQY
TRBV28	TRBJ2-1	ASSLGGASSYNEQF
TRBV15	TRBJ2-3	ATSEVDTQY
TRBV5-1	TRBJ1-1	ASSTRQGNTEAF
TRBV5-1	TRBJ2-5	ASSPSFSNRETQY
TRBV19	TRBJ2-2	ASRSPGQGSGELF
TRBV15	TRBJ2-5	ATSRDNGAAGRETQY